These T cell receptor beta chains were read from a single sample in a study of blood T cell repertoires in COVID-19. The assay was immunoSEQ multiplex PCR, and TCRdb's table has in-frame clones only and misses some. The sample holds hundreds of thousands of clones, over 75% seen once. What was sequenced was PBMCs or T cells enriched from blood (not recorded which). These receptors all stem from a woman between 25 and 40 years old who had recovered from COVID-19. The conserved cysteine and the conserved F or W are not part of the CDR3 here. Size is stated for part of the rows, as once, few or many counts, or as a class when the clone is expanded.

abundance: .
v_gene: TRBV7-9
j_gene: TRBJ2-1
len: 13
CDR3aa: ASSSVLAGGNEQF

abundance: once
v_gene: TRBV18
j_gene: TRBJ1-5
len: 13
CDR3aa: ASSSSQGQGQPQH

abundance: .
v_gene: TRBV11-2
j_gene: TRBJ2-5
len: 14
CDR3aa: ASSLLRGGVQETQY

abundance: .
v_gene: TRBV5-5
j_gene: TRBJ2-5
len: 10
CDR3aa: ASSIYPETQY

abundance: .
v_gene: TRBV10-2
j_gene: TRBJ2-7
len: 13
CDR3aa: ASSESWDSSYEQY

abundance: .
v_gene: TRBV7-7
j_gene: TRBJ2-5
len: 13
CDR3aa: ASSLGSGGWETQY

abundance: .
v_gene: TRBV5-1
j_gene: TRBJ2-1
len: 13
CDR3aa: ASSLGLAGGTEQF

abundance: .
v_gene: TRBV2
j_gene: TRBJ2-5
len: 9
CDR3aa: ASTQQETQY

abundance: .
v_gene: TRBV18
j_gene: TRBJ2-2
len: 17
CDR3aa: ASSPGADRGLVDTGELF

abundance: .
v_gene: TRBV5-1
j_gene: TRBJ2-1
len: 10
CDR3aa: ASSFVEDEQF

abundance: .
v_gene: TRBV19
j_gene: TRBJ2-2
len: 13
CDR3aa: ASSILAARGGELF

abundance: .
v_gene: TRBV5-1
j_gene: TRBJ2-5
len: 11
CDR3aa: ASSPTGWETQY

abundance: .
v_gene: TRBV14
j_gene: TRBJ1-2
len: 12
CDR3aa: ASSARTGDYGYT

abundance: .
v_gene: TRBV19
j_gene: TRBJ2-7
len: 15
CDR3aa: ASSIRLAGESSYEQY

abundance: .
v_gene: TRBV7-3
j_gene: TRBJ2-3
len: 12
CDR3aa: ASSQGLRTDTQY

abundance: few
v_gene: TRBV7-8
j_gene: TRBJ1-2
len: 12
CDR3aa: ASSLVTGGHGYT

abundance: .
v_gene: TRBV12-3/TRBV12-4
j_gene: TRBJ2-4
len: 10
CDR3aa: ASRGLENIQY

abundance: .
v_gene: TRBV11-2
j_gene: TRBJ2-2
len: 11
CDR3aa: ASKYRGPGELF

abundance: .
v_gene: TRBV3-1/TRBV3-2
j_gene: TRBJ2-7
len: 13
CDR3aa: ASSHRGVGTYEQY

abundance: .
v_gene: TRBV5-1
j_gene: TRBJ2-5
len: 12
CDR3aa: ASSLETGEETQY

abundance: .
v_gene: TRBV10-3
j_gene: TRBJ2-3
len: 12
CDR3aa: AIRAGDSTDTQY